The sample holds one count of the clone carrying this T cell receptor beta chain. TCRdb's copy holds only in-frame clones and misses some; the assay was immunoSEQ multiplex PCR. The profile covers more than 300,000 clones, with around 86% appearing a single time and about 6% taken by the ten largest. It was during active infection that Seattle patients were enrolled and then longitudinally followed. This CDR3 is built from 14 residues. V was trimmed by 5 bases and J by 5 bases, leaving 16 bases between them. Germline-derived CDR1 and CDR2 are SEHNR and FQNEAQ (reference sequence). These data originate in a study of blood T cell repertoires in COVID-19. For the study at large: The samples span acute and convalescent COVID-19 from the United States, Italy and Spain. T cells, B-cell-depleted T cells, or PBMCs provided the cDNA or gDNA that served as material.

This clonotype originated in a woman between 50 and 59 years old with COVID-19, enrolled during active disease. The source material was peripheral blood. V usage is TRBV7-9 and J usage is TRBJ2-7, with TRBD1 as a possible D gene (6 bases). The CDR3 coding sequence is TGTGCCAGCAGCGACGAGGGGGTAACCCACGAGCAGTACTTC. Translated: CASSDEGVTHEQYF.